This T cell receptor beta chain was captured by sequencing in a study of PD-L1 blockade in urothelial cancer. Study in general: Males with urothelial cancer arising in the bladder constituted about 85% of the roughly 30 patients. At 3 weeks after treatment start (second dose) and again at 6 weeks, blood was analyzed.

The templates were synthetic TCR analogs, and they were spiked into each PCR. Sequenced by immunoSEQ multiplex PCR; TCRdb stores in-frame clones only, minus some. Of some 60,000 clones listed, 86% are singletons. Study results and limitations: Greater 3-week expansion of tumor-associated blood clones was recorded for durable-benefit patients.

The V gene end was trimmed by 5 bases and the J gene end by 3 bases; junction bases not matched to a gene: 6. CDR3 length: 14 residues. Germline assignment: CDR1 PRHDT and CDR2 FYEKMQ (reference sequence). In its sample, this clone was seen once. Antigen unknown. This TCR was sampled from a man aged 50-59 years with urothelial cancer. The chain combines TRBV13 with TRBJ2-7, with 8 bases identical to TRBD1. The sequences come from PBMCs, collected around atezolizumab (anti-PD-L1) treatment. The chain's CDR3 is CASSGRDRNYEQYF. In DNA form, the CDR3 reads TGTGCCAGCAGCGGGCGGGACAGGAACTACGAGCAGTACTTC.